Listed below are T cell receptor beta chains from one sample, sequenced in a study of T cell repertoires in cytomegalovirus infection. TCRdb processed the reads anew with MiXCR; each CDR3 protein has one entry. The sample lists around 530,000 distinct CDR3 sequences; more than 25% were seen once. Material for sequencing was PBMCs. Receptor source: a human donor in good health (CMV status not recorded). Some clones in this sample may be carry-over from other donors' samples. The CDR3 runs from the conserved cysteine through the conserved F or W. D genes are given only for firm matches. Clone size is stated in some rows and not others, as once, few, many or a class when expanded.

length,J,D,V,size,CDR3,DNA
15,TRBJ1-6,NA,TRBV4-1,few,CASSQRRQDNSPLHF,TGCGCCAGCAGCCAAAGGCGTCAGGATAATTCACCCCTCCACTTT
11,TRBJ1-1,NA,TRBV27,NA,CASSRYTEAFF,TGTGCCAGCAGTCGGTACACTGAAGCTTTCTTT
13,TRBJ2-1,TRBD2,TRBV7-8,NA,CASSFSGTREQFF,TGTGCCAGCAGCTTCTCCGGGACTAGGGAGCAGTTCTTC
14,TRBJ2-5,TRBD2,TRBV24-1,NA,CATGLAGPQETQYF,TGTGCCACTGGACTAGCGGGCCCGCAAGAGACCCAGTACTTC
13,TRBJ1-1,NA,TRBV11-2,NA,CASSLVGGDGAFF,TGTGCCAGCAGCTTAGTTGGGGGTGATGGAGCTTTCTTT
20,TRBJ2-1,TRBD2,TRBV7-2,few,CASSSSRGGRAPSPYNEQFF,TGTGCCAGCAGCTCCTCGAGGGGCGGGAGGGCCCCCTCACCTTACAATGAGCAGTTCTTC
13,TRBJ1-1,TRBD1,TRBV28,few,CASLRQGLTEAFF,TGTGCCAGCCTTAGACAGGGCCTCACTGAAGCTTTCTTT
16,TRBJ2-3,TRBD2,TRBV7-2,many,CASRPSSGSFTDTQYF,TGTGCCAGCAGACCCTCTAGCGGGAGTTTCACAGATACGCAGTATTTT
13,TRBJ1-3,NA,TRBV19,NA,CASSIGEGNTIYF,TGTGCCAGTAGTATAGGCGAAGGAAACACCATATATTTT
14,TRBJ1-5,NA,TRBV27,few,CASSLGGDGQPQHF,TGTGCCAGCAGTTTGGGGGGGGATGGTCAGCCCCAGCATTTT
16,TRBJ1-2,NA,TRBV6-5,few,CASGPGGGPTNYGYTF,TGTGCCAGCGGCCCTGGGGGGGGGCCTACTAACTATGGCTACACCTTC
12,TRBJ2-1,TRBD2,TRBV29-1,NA,CSVEDLSGRVFF,TGCAGCGTTGAAGATCTAAGCGGGAGGGTGTTCTTC
15,TRBJ1-5,NA,TRBV20-1,once,CSATSGFHSNQPQHF,TGCAGTGCTACCTCAGGATTCCATAGCAATCAGCCCCAGCATTTT
14,TRBJ1-1,TRBD1,TRBV12-3/TRBV12-4,few,CASSPRTGVAEAFF,TGTGCCAGCAGTCCAAGGACAGGGGTGGCTGAAGCTTTCTTT
17,TRBJ1-1,NA,TRBV7-6,few,CASSLASAAPLRTEAFF,TGTGCCAGCAGCTTAGCGTCGGCAGCCCCACTCCGCACTGAAGCTTTCTTT
16,TRBJ2-3,NA,TRBV27,few,CASSLSITAVTDTQYF,TGTGCCAGCAGTTTATCGATCACTGCCGTCACAGATACGCAGTATTTT
17,TRBJ1-5,TRBD1,TRBV7-2,many,CASSIRDRGIRHQPQHF,TGTGCCAGCAGCATTAGGGACAGGGGGATTCGGCATCAGCCCCAGCATTTT
13,TRBJ1-1,NA,TRBV20-1,NA,CSARTGRHTEAFF,TGCAGTGCTAGGACCGGGAGGCACACTGAAGCTTTCTTT
13,TRBJ2-3,NA,TRBV12-3/TRBV12-4,NA,CASSRPFPDTQYF,TGTGCCAGCAGCCGGCCATTCCCAGATACGCAGTATTTT
14,TRBJ2-5,NA,TRBV14,many,CASSPYLREETQYF,TGTGCCAGCAGCCCCTACCTCCGTGAGGAGACCCAGTACTTC
14,TRBJ2-1,NA,TRBV12-3/TRBV12-4,few,CASSSTGAYNEQFF,TGTGCCAGCAGTTCCACAGGAGCCTACAATGAGCAGTTCTTC
15,TRBJ2-7,NA,TRBV7-2,few,CASSLESRGLSEQYF,TGTGCCAGCAGCTTAGAGTCCCGGGGGCTGAGCGAGCAGTACTTC